This T cell receptor beta chain was identified in a study of Ad26.COV2.S vaccination and SARS-CoV-2 variants. V shed 5 bases and J shed 4 bases, with 15 bases lying between them. Germline V gene lookup returns CDR1 PRHDT and CDR2 FYEKMQ (reference sequence). The CDR3 consists of 14 residues. For this clone: Its cognate antigen is unknown.

As for treatment: roughly 19 received Ad26.COV2.S at low or high dose, single or two shots; about five received placebo; per-sample allocation not given. Specimen acquisition occurred on day 63 following the initial vaccine or placebo injection. Ad26.COV2.S expressed prefusion-stabilized spike from the original Wuhan strain. Method: immunoSEQ multiplex PCR; TCRdb's copy keeps in-frame clones and lacks some. This table has roughly 350,000 clones, about 89% appearing once. General study findings and limits: Following vaccination, spike-specific CD8+ and CD4+ T cell responses reportedly exhibited substantial breadth. TCR breadth and depth estimates may have understated total T cell responses. Spike-specific TCR breadth was greater after Ad26.COV2.S than placebo.

This sequence was found in a person aged 18-65 years who received the Ad26.COV2.S COVID-19 vaccine or a placebo. This sample comprised peripheral blood, obtained in a trial of Ad26.COV2.S vaccine versus placebo. The chain combines TRBV13 with TRBJ2-7, with D maybe TRBD1 (6 bases). The CDR3 sequence is CASSVRTARYEQYF. CDR3 bases: TGTGCCAGCAGCGTCCGGACAGCGCGGTACGAGCAGTACTTC.